This entry lists 13 T cell receptor beta chains sequenced from one sample in a study of T cells in Graves' hyperthyroidism and ophthalmopathy. Using RNA transcripts as the source, TCR beta CDR3 regions were amplified. First-round RT-PCR of the TCR CDR3 relied on the HTBI primer set. TCRdb passed the multiplex PCR reads through MiXCR, listing each CDR3 protein once. The sample gives 480,000 or so distinct CDR3 sequences, 13% to 15% of which show up once; less than 20% is in the top ten. The source material was blood. Every receptor here comes from a woman younger than 30 with Graves' hyperthyroidism.

In this sample, this clonotype turned up many times. The chain joins TRBV2 to TRBJ1-5; D unresolved. This CDR3 spans 13 amino acids. Between the trimmed V and J ends, which lost 7 bases and 0 bases, there was a span of 7 bases. Germline V gene lookup returns CDR1 SNHLY and CDR2 FYNNEI. The CDR3 DNA reads TGTGCCAGCACCCCCAATAGCAATCAGCCCCAGCATTTT. Its translation: CASTPNSNQPQHF.

In this sample, this clonotype turned up a few times. The germline gene is not matched at one end of the junction; a read error may be the cause. The J gene is TRBJ2-1, the V gene TRBV9; 10 nucleotides line up with TRBD2. Per the germline V gene, CDR1 is SGDLS and CDR2 is YYNGEE. The CDR3 contains 14 residues. In DNA form, the CDR3 reads TGTGCCAGCAGCGTCGGACTAGCGGCGAATGAGCGGTTCTTC. This codes for CASSVGLAANERFF.

The CDR3 sequence is CASSSGTNEQFF. CDR3 DNA: TGTGCCAGCAGTTCCGGAACCAATGAGCAGTTCTTC. This rearrangement joins TRBV28 to TRBJ2-1, with D unresolved. Germline CDR1 and CDR2: MDHEN and SYDVKM. Trimming shortened V by 4 bases and J by 6 bases, and 7 bases separated the two germline ends. The CDR3 has 12 residues.

This clonotype was observed a handful of times. The V and J genes are TRBV5-1 and TRBJ2-7; the match to TRBD2 covers 8 bases. With V trimmed by 7 bases and J by 7 bases, 19 bases remained unmatched. Germline values: CDR1 SGHRS, CDR2 YFSETQ. This CDR3 spans 16 amino acids. The CDR3: CASPKIGAGTSEEQYF. In DNA form, the CDR3 reads TGCGCCAGCCCGAAGATAGGGGCCGGGACTAGTGAGGAGCAGTACTTC.

This clonotype was seen more than once but under ten times. The chain couples TRBV10-1 to TRBJ1-1; the match to TRBD1 covers 8 bases. Germline CDR1 reads WNHNN; CDR2 reads SYGVQD (reference sequence). This CDR3 comprises 13 residues. With 5 bases clipped from V and 11 bases from J, the junction kept 10 bases outside the gene matches. The CDR3 here is CASSLDRGSLAFF. The DNA of the CDR3 is TGCGCCAGCAGTCTCGACAGGGGATCTTTGGCTTTCTTT.

This clonotype was seen at least ten times. The chain recombines TRBV25-1 with TRBJ2-7, with TRBD1 as a possible D gene (5 bases). This CDR3 spans 14 amino acids. CDR1 and CDR2 from the germline V gene are MGHDK and SYGVNS. The V end was cut by 2 bases, the J end by 0 bases, with 8 bases between. The CDR3 is CASSEQGSSYEQYF. The CDR3 coding sequence is TGTGCCAGCAGTGAACAGGGCTCCTCCTACGAGCAGTACTTC.

This chain connects TRBV7-9 to TRBJ2-1; 8 bases are a match to TRBD2. Germline CDR1 SEHNR, CDR2 FQNEAQ (reference sequence). The CDR3 contains 16 residues. The V gene end was trimmed by 4 bases and the J gene end by 2 bases; junction bases not matched to a gene: 7. CDR3 in DNA: TGTGCCAGCAGCTCTAGGCGGGAGGTGGCCTACAATGAGCAGTTCTTC. Protein sequence: CASSSRREVAYNEQFF.

For this clonotype: Given a much more abundant clone one base away, this may be a read error. The genes are TRBV30 and TRBJ2-1; D remains unclear. Germline loops: CDR1 GTSNPN, CDR2 SVGIG (reference sequence). This CDR3 is built from 12 residues. This chain's CDR3 is CAWSEVYNGQFF. The CDR3 DNA is TGTGCCTGGAGCGAGGTTTACAATGGGCAGTTCTTC. The whole variable domain, filled in from reference TRBV30 and TRBJ2-1, reads SQTIHQWPATLVQPVGSPLSLECTVEGTSNPNLYWYRQAAGRGLQLLFYSVGIGQISSEVPQNLSASRPQDRQFILSSKKLLLSDSGFYLCAWSEVYNGQFFGPGTRLTVL.

This clonotype was seen at least ten times. The CDR3 loop is CASSQDPPTGATTDTQYF. As DNA, the CDR3 is TGCGCCAGCAGCCAAGATCCCCCTACAGGGGCGACCACAGATACGCAGTATTTT. J is TRBJ2-3 and V is TRBV4-1; TRBD1 aligns across 7 bases. V was pared by 0 bases and J by 2 bases, with 11 bases of the junction left unmatched. Per the germline V gene, CDR1 is MGHRA and CDR2 is YSYEKL. The CDR3 covers 18 residues.

The chain links TRBV10-1 to TRBJ2-3; D perhaps matches TRBD1 (6 bases). The CDR3 consists of 12 residues. The V gene lost 6 bases and the J gene lost 5 bases, with 9 bases spanning the gap. CDR1 and CDR2 from the germline V gene are WNHNN and SYGVQD (reference sequence). This CDR3 reads CASSGQLDTQYF. The CDR3 DNA reads as TGCGCCAGCAGCGGACAGCTAGATACGCAGTATTTT.

This clonotype came up many times. This rearrangement joins TRBV6-5 to TRBJ2-7; D possibly corresponds to TRBD1 (5 bases). The V and J ends lost 0 bases and 6 bases respectively, with 9 bases between them. The length of the CDR3 is 13 residues. CDR1 is MNHEY and CDR2 is SVGAGI in the germline V gene. As DNA, the CDR3 is TGTGCCAGCAGTTACTCGGCTAGGGGCGAGCAGTACTTC. Translating gives CASSYSARGEQYF.

This clonotype was found many times. V gene TRBV7-3 combines with J gene TRBJ2-1; D is perhaps TRBD1 (5 bases). The CDR3 has 15 amino acids. V was clipped by 2 bases and J by 3 bases, with 11 bases between them. Germline V gives CDR1 SGHTA, CDR2 FQGTGA. CDR3 DNA sequence: TGTGCCAGCAGCTTAGGACAAGATATCTACAATGAGCAGTTCTTC. It translates to CASSLGQDIYNEQFF. The whole variable domain, filled in from reference TRBV7-3 and TRBJ2-1, reads GAGVSQTPSNKVTEKGKYVELRCDPISGHTALYWYRQSLGQGPEFLIYFQGTGAADDSGLPNDRFFAVRPEGSVSTLKIQRTERGDSAVYLCASSLGQDIYNEQFFGPGTRLTVL.

The sample holds many counts of this clonotype. V usage is TRBV12-5 and J usage is TRBJ1-2; D may be TRBD1 (5 bases). The CDR3 covers 16 residues. V shed 5 bases and J shed 0 bases, with 16 bases lying between them. Germline CDR1 reads LGHNT; CDR2 reads FRNRAP. The DNA of the CDR3 is TGTGCTAGTGGTCTAATGGTAGGGGACGCTAACTATGGCTACACCTTC. As protein: CASGLMVGDANYGYTF.